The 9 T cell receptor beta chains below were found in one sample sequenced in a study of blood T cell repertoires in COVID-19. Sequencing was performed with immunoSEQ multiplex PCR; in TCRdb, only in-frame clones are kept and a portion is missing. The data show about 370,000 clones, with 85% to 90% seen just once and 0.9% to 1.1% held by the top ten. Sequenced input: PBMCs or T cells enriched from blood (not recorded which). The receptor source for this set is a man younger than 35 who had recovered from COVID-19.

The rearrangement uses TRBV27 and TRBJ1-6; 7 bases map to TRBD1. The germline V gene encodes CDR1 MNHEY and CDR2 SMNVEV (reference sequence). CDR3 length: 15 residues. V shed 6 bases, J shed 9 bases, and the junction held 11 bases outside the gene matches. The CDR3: CASRTDRALGSPLHF. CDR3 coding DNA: TGTGCCAGCAGGACTGACAGGGCCTTGGGTTCACCCCTCCACTTT.

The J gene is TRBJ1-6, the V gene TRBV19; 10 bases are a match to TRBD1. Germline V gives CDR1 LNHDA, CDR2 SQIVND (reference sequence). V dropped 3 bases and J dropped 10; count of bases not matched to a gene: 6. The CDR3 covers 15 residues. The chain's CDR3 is CASSIGGTGVSPLHF. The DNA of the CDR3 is TGTGCCAGTAGTATCGGGGGGACAGGGGTATCACCCCTCCACTTT.

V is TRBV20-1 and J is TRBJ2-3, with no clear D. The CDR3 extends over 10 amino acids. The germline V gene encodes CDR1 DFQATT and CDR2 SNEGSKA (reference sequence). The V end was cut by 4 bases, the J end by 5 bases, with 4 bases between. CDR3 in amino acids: CSAMRDTQYF. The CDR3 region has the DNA TGCAGTGCTATGCGAGATACGCAGTATTTT.

This chain's CDR3 is CASSIGTPNEQFF. As DNA, the CDR3 is TGTGCCAGCAGCATCGGGACACCTAATGAGCAGTTCTTC. The chain links TRBV13 to TRBJ2-1, with TRBD1 as a possible D gene (6 bases). In germline, CDR1 is PRHDT, CDR2 FYEKMQ (reference sequence). The CDR3 contains 13 residues. Trimming shortened V by 5 bases and J by 7 bases, and 12 bases separated the two germline ends.

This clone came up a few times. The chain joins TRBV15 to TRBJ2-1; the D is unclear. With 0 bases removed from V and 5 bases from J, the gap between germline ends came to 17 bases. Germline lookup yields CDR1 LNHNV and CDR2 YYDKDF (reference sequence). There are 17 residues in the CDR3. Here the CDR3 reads CATSRDSAEDPNNEQFF. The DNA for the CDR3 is TGTGCCACCAGCAGAGATTCCGCGGAAGACCCCAACAATGAGCAGTTCTTC.

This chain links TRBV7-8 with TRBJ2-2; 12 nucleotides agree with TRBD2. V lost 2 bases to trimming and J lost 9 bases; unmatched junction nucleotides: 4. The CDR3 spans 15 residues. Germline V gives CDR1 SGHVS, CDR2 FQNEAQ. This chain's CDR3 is CASSLLAGGPRELFF. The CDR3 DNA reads TGTGCCAGCAGCTTACTAGCGGGAGGGCCCAGGGAGCTGTTTTTT.

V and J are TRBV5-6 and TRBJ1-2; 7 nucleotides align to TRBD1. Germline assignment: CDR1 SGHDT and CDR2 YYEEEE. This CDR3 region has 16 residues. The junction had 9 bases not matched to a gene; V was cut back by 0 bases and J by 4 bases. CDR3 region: CASSLAGTEIFYGYTF. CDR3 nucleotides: TGTGCCAGCAGCTTGGCCGGGACAGAGATCTTCTATGGCTACACCTTC.

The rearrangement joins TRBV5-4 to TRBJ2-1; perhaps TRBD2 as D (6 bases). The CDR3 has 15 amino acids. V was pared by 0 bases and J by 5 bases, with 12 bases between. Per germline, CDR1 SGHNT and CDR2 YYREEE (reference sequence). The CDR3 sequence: CASSLVGGTNNEQFF. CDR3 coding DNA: TGTGCCAGCAGCTTGGTTGGCGGGACCAACAATGAGCAGTTCTTC.

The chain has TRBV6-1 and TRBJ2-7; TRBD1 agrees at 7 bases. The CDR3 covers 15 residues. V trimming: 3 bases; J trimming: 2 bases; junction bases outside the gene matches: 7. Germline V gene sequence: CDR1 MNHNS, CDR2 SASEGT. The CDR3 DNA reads TGTGCCAGCAGTGACAGGGGGAAGGAGGCCTACGAGCAGTACTTC. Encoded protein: CASSDRGKEAYEQYF.